What follows are 9 T cell receptor beta chains derived from one specimen sequenced in a study of human thymus T cells. Profiled with immunoSEQ multiplex PCR; TCRdb holds only in-frame clones, not every one. Of about 120,000 clones in the sample, about 93% were seen once. Corrective heart surgery yielded resections, and these provided the thymus tissue. Sequencing was carried out using thymus tissue. These receptor sequences come from a boy less than two years old with a congenital heart defect but otherwise immunologically healthy.

V gene TRBV7-3 combines with J gene TRBJ1-1, with a weak D call TRBD1 (5 bases). V dropped 3 bases and J dropped 4 bases, with 24 bases sitting between them. This CDR3 has 18 residues. Germline V CDR1 and CDR2: SGHTA, FQGTGA. The CDR3 loop is CASSLTPSCGGSGTEAFF. The CDR3 coding sequence is TGTGCCAGCAGCTTGACCCCTAGTTGCGGGGGTAGCGGCACTGAAGCTTTCTTT.

The rearrangement joins TRBV15 to TRBJ2-1; possible D gene TRBD1, 6 bases. The CDR3 is made up of 18 amino acids. V lost 2 bases to trimming and J lost 3 bases, with 20 bases between them. Germline assignment: CDR1 LNHNV and CDR2 YYDKDF (reference sequence). The CDR3 loop is CATSRPYNQGILYNEQFF. For the CDR3, the DNA is TGTGCCACCAGCAGACCGTACAATCAGGGGATACTCTACAATGAGCAGTTCTTC. Filled out from reference TRBV15 and TRBJ2-1, the complete variable domain reads DAMVIQNPRYQVTQFGKPVTLSCSQTLNHNVMYWYQQKSSQAPKLLFHYYDKDFNNEADTPDNFQSRRPNTSFCFLDIRSPGLGDTAMYLCATSRPYNQGILYNEQFFGPGTRLTVL.

The V call is TRBV5-4, the J call TRBJ2-2; D is unclear. The germline V gene has CDR1 SGHNT and CDR2 YYREEE (reference sequence). The V gene lost 4 bases and the J gene lost 3 bases, with 7 bases spanning the gap. The CDR3 contains 13 residues. The CDR3 coding sequence is TGTGCCAGCAGCGGGTCGTACACCGGGGAGCTGTTTTTT. Translating gives CASSGSYTGELFF.

The chain links TRBV11-3 to TRBJ1-5; no firm D call. The CDR3 totals 15 residues. CDR1 and CDR2 from the germline V gene are SGHNT and YENEEA. Trimming cost V 4 bases and J 3 bases, with 13 bases left between them. The CDR3 DNA sequence: TGTGCCAGCAGCTCGAGAGTCAGCGTCAATCAGCCCCAGCATTTT. It translates to CASSSRVSVNQPQHF.

This chain's CDR3 is CASSLNRDALYEQYF. The CDR3 DNA reads as TGCGCCAGCAGCTTAAACCGGGACGCTCTCTACGAGCAGTACTTC. The genes are TRBV4-3 and TRBJ2-7; either TRBD1 or TRBD2 may supply D (5 bases each). The CDR3 is 15 amino acids. The germline V and J ends were trimmed by 5 bases and 3 bases, with 17 bases remaining between them. Germline loops: CDR1 LGHNA, CDR2 YSLEER.

The chain has TRBV13 and TRBJ1-2; TRBD1 aligns across 7 bases. Germline loops: CDR1 PRHDT, CDR2 FYEKMQ (reference sequence). Losses at the gene ends were 3 bases for V and 7 bases for J; bases not matched to a gene: 8. The CDR3 length is 14 residues. CDR3 in amino acids: CASSFEGARSGYTF. DNA for the CDR3: TGTGCCAGCAGCTTTGAGGGGGCCCGGAGTGGCTACACCTTC. The variable domain in full, completed from reference TRBV13 and TRBJ1-2, reads AAGVIQSPRHLIKEKRETATLKCYPIPRHDTVYWYQQGPGQDPQFLISFYEKMQSDKGSIPDRFSAQQFSDYHSELNMSSLELGDSALYFCASSFEGARSGYTFGSGTRLTVV.

The genes are TRBV6-9 and TRBJ2-3; unclear D gene. This CDR3 has 13 residues. The V end lost 1 base, the J end lost 2 bases, and 4 bases lay between the germline ends. The germline V gene encodes CDR1 MNHGY and CDR2 SVAAGI. The CDR3 nucleotides are TGTGCCAGCAGTTATTGGCACACAGATACGCAGTATTTT. It translates to CASSYWHTDTQYF.

This chain joins TRBV6-5 and TRBJ2-7; D unclear. The CDR3 is 13 residues long. With 0 bases removed from V and 10 bases from J, the gap between germline ends came to 13 bases. Germline V gives CDR1 MNHEY, CDR2 SVGAGI. The CDR3 reads CASSYSIVGYQYF. The CDR3 DNA is TGTGCCAGCAGTTACTCGATAGTAGGATATCAGTACTTC.

The J gene is TRBJ2-5, the V gene TRBV6-6; D possibly uses TRBD1 or TRBD2 (6 bases each). V was shortened by 10 bases and J by 5 bases, with 17 bases between the two germline ends. The CDR3 covers 13 residues. Germline CDR1 is MNHNY and CDR2 is SVGAGI (reference sequence). The CDR3 sequence is CATKRGAGETQYF. The CDR3 DNA is TGTGCCACCAAGAGGGGGGCTGGGGAGACCCAGTACTTC.